This T cell receptor (beta chain) was obtained from a study of blood T cells in healthy people across ages. Whole-study context: About one barcoded beta molecule per two T cells was the capture yield of template switching.

The germline V and J ends were trimmed by 0 bases and 3 bases, with 12 bases remaining between them. The CDR3 spans 15 residues. Germline lookup yields CDR1 SGHRS and CDR2 YFSETQ. There are a few counts of this clonotype. The second PCR ran roughly 7 to 12 cycles with a sample-barcoded 5' primer and J-beta primers. Each cDNA was tagged by a template-switch adaptor containing 12 random nucleotides. One entry per CDR3 protein results from TCRdb running MiXCR on the 5' RACE reads. The table lists about 1.8 million distinct CDR3 sequences, roughly 50% of them singletons, with approximately 2% in the top ten. Investigators took roughly 10 milliliters of peripheral blood from every donor.

The receptor was derived from a woman aged 40 to 50 in good health. Sequenced input: blood. The rearrangement uses TRBV5-1 and TRBJ2-5, with D perhaps matching TRBD1 (5 bases). The chain's CDR3 is CASSLDRGQEETQYF. The DNA of the CDR3 is TGCGCCAGCAGCTTGGACCGCGGACAAGAAGAGACCCAGTACTTC.